The entry below describes one TCR beta chain. The antigen is unknown. This entry belongs to a study of identifying expanded T cells in peripheral blood. Study results and caveats: Across healthy donors, higher total template counts meant significantly greater roughly 2-week count variance. Approximately 1.2 clones differed between technical replicates, versus approximately 16 and 19 over time.

TCRdb's table, derived via immunoSEQ multiplex PCR, lists solely in-frame clones and lacks some. Of fewer than 60,000 clones in the sample, around 82% were seen once. During the collection period, no donor immune events like infections were recorded. The germline CDR1 and CDR2 sequences are SGHTA and FQGTGA. The CDR3 sequence is 16 residues long. The germline V and J ends were trimmed by 2 bases and 0 bases, with 12 bases remaining between them. Sample: blood. V and J are TRBV7-3 and TRBJ2-3; TRBD2 is a possible D gene (6 bases). The clonotype originates from a person between 18 and 69 years old in good health. The CDR3 reads CASSLSGGYSTDTQYF. The CDR3 DNA sequence: TGTGCCAGCAGCTTATCCGGGGGTTATAGCACAGATACGCAGTATTTT.